What follows are 17 T cell receptor beta chains derived from one specimen sequenced in a study of T cell repertoires in cytomegalovirus infection. TCRdb itself ran the reads through MiXCR, one entry per CDR3 protein. The data contain about 450,000 distinct CDR3 sequences, approximately 30% of them seen just once; the ten biggest clones take up around 13%. Sequencing input: PBMCs. The receptors were sampled from a human donor in good health (CMV status not recorded). Some clones in this sample may be carry-over from other donors' samples.

The chain employs TRBV6-1 and TRBJ2-7; tentatively, D is TRBD2 (5 bases). CDR1 and CDR2 (germline): MNHNS, SASEGT. The V end was cut by 3 bases, the J end by 3 bases, with 12 bases between. The CDR3 contains 14 residues. In DNA, the CDR3 is TGTGCCAGCAGTGACTTCGGGGATCTCTACGAGCAGTACTTC. Protein product: CASSDFGDLYEQYF.

This chain connects TRBV7-2 to TRBJ2-7; TRBD2 is a possible D gene (5 bases). V lost 5 bases and J lost 3, with 8 bases in between. The CDR3 has 12 residues. CDR1 and CDR2 from the germline V gene are SGHTA and FQGNSA. CDR3 DNA: TGTGCCAGCAGCGCCGGGGTCTACGAGCAGTACTTC. Amino acids: CASSAGVYEQYF.

This chain uses TRBV4-1 with TRBJ1-6; 7 bases are a match to TRBD1. Germline CDR1 reads MGHRA; CDR2 reads YSYEKL. The length of the CDR3 is 15 residues. The V gene end was trimmed by 4 bases and the J gene end by 5 bases; junction bases not matched to a gene: 5. The CDR3 region is CASSPPTGNNSPLHF. The CDR3 nucleotides read TGCGCCAGCAGCCCGCCGACAGGGAATAATTCACCCCTCCACTTT.

CDR3 region: CATSDLSYGYTF. Here the CDR3 DNA reads TGTGCCACCAGTGATTTAAGCTATGGCTACACCTTC. J is TRBJ1-2 and V is TRBV24-1; the D is unclear. The CDR3 consists of 12 residues. Per germline, CDR1 KGHDR and CDR2 SFDVKD. V lost 1 base, J lost 4 bases, and 3 bases lay in between.

About this clonotype itself: It is likely a read error, because the conserved phenylalanine at the end of the CDR3 is missing. This chain joins TRBV20-1 and TRBJ2-7, with TRBD1 as a possible D gene (6 bases). Deletions cut 5 bases from V and 0 bases from J, with 11 bases between. Germline-derived CDR1 and CDR2 are DFQATT and SNEGSKA (reference sequence). This CDR3 region has 13 residues. CDR3: CSAPGAASYEQYL. As DNA, the CDR3 is TGCAGTGCTCCAGGGGCGGCCTCCTACGAGCAGTACTTA.

The gene calls are TRBV5-8 and TRBJ1-4, with D hard to call. The ends were cut back, 1 base at V and 3 bases at J, with 7 bases in the middle. CDR1 SGHTS and CDR2 YDEGEE come from the germline V gene. The CDR3 loop spans 14 amino acids. CDR3 nucleotide sequence: TGTGCCAGCAGCTTGACGGTTTCTAATGAAAAACTGTTTTTT. It translates to CASSLTVSNEKLFF.

Written as DNA, the CDR3 is TGTGCCAGCAGTGAGGGGGGTTTCAATTCACCCCTCCACTTT. Translating gives CASSEGGFNSPLHF. The rearrangement joins TRBV6-1 to TRBJ1-6; a possible D gene is TRBD1 (5 bases). The CDR3 is 14 amino acids. CDR1 MNHNS and CDR2 SASEGT come from the germline V gene. Trimming cost V 3 bases and J 7 bases, with 10 bases left between them.

The chain carries TRBV6-1 and TRBJ2-1, with TRBD2 matching over 8 bases. This CDR3 has 13 amino acids. With 9 bases clipped from V and 6 bases from J, the junction kept 7 bases outside the gene matches. Germline V gene lookup returns CDR1 MNHNS and CDR2 SASEGT. The CDR3 reads CASRGGSFNEQFF. As DNA, the CDR3 is TGTGCCAGTCGGGGGGGCAGTTTCAATGAGCAGTTCTTC.

Many counts were recorded for this clonotype. The chain links TRBV7-2 to TRBJ2-1; D call uncertain. This CDR3 has 12 residues. The V end was cut by 4 bases, the J end by 8 bases, with 9 bases between. Germline loops: CDR1 SGHTA, CDR2 FQGNSA. Here the CDR3 DNA reads TGTGCCAGCAGCTCCCTAGTCGATGAGCAGTTCTTC. Protein: CASSSLVDEQFF.

This clonotype was observed a handful of times. The gene calls are TRBV5-1 and TRBJ1-2; 8 positions match TRBD1. Germline V gives CDR1 SGHRS, CDR2 YFSETQ. V lost 3 bases and J lost 5; bases outside the gene matches: 9. The CDR3 spans 15 residues. The CDR3 sequence: CASSSEAGTGYGYTF. In DNA, the CDR3 is TGCGCCAGCAGCTCGGAGGCCGGGACAGGATATGGCTACACCTTC. Combining the CDR3 with reference TRBV5-1 and TRBJ1-2 gives the whole variable domain KAGVTQTPRYLIKTRGQQVTLSCSPISGHRSVSWYQQTPGQGLQFLFEYFSETQRNKGNFPGRFSGRQFSNSRSEMNVSTLELGDSALYLCASSSEAGTGYGYTFGSGTRLTVV.

In its sample, this clonotype was seen many times. The gene calls are TRBV7-2 and TRBJ2-3; 12 nucleotides line up with TRBD1. The CDR3 is made up of 19 amino acids. Germline loops: CDR1 SGHTA, CDR2 FQGNSA. The V segment lost 5 bases and the J segment 4 bases; nucleotides outside the gene matches: 16. The CDR3 protein is CASSPKFPGQGAGADTQYF. The CDR3, as DNA: TGTGCCAGCAGCCCCAAATTCCCGGGACAGGGGGCAGGCGCAGATACGCAGTATTTT.

A word on this clonotype: At one end, the junction sequence differs from germline, possibly due to a read error. V and J are TRBV18 and TRBJ2-1, with 7 bases fitting TRBD2. Per germline, CDR1 KGHSH and CDR2 LQKENI. The CDR3 sequence is 15 residues long. The CDR3 nucleotides are TGTGCCAGCTCATCTAGTCACACCGCGGGGGATGAGCAGTTATTC. This translates into CASSSSHTAGDEQLF.

The V and J genes are TRBV18 and TRBJ1-2; 8 nucleotides align to TRBD1. The germline V gene has CDR1 KGHSH and CDR2 LQKENI. The trim removed 3 bases at V and 4 bases at J, leaving 16 bases unmatched. The length of the CDR3 is 18 residues. CDR3 loop: CASSPSVRGQGNRYGYTF. CDR3 coding DNA: TGTGCCAGCTCACCTTCGGTTAGAGGACAGGGAAATCGCTATGGCTACACCTTC.

J is TRBJ2-7 and V is TRBV27, with TRBD1 matching 7 bases. Germline lookup yields CDR1 MNHEY and CDR2 SMNVEV (reference sequence). Trimming removed 6 bases from V and 4 bases from J; junction bases left unmatched: 9. This CDR3 has 14 amino acids. The CDR3 here is CASRPGTDRYEQYF. CDR3 bases: TGTGCCAGCAGACCCGGGACAGATAGATACGAGCAGTACTTC.

The gene calls are TRBV2 and TRBJ2-2, with TRBD2 matching over 10 bases. Losses at the gene ends were 6 bases for V and 6 bases for J; bases not matched to a gene: 7. CDR3 length: 15 residues. CDR1 SNHLY and CDR2 FYNNEI come from the germline V gene. CDR3 sequence: CASRKREGAAGELFF. CDR3 bases: TGTGCCAGCAGGAAGCGGGAGGGGGCCGCCGGGGAGCTGTTTTTT.

J is TRBJ2-7 and V is TRBV6-6, with 7 bases matching TRBD1. V trimming: 5 bases; J trimming: 6 bases; junction bases outside the gene matches: 19. The CDR3 is made up of 17 amino acids. Germline values: CDR1 MNHNY, CDR2 SVGAGI (reference sequence). The CDR3 protein is CASSVRQGKGLPSEQYF. In nucleotides, the CDR3 is TGTGCCAGCAGTGTCAGACAGGGAAAGGGTTTACCGAGCGAGCAGTACTTC.

This clonotype showed up many times. The rearrangement uses TRBV7-9 and TRBJ2-1; D possibly uses TRBD1 or TRBD2 (6 bases each). This CDR3 spans 14 amino acids. Germline CDR1 reads SEHNR; CDR2 reads FQNEAQ (reference sequence). Deletions cut 1 base from V and 10 bases from J, with 14 bases between. The CDR3 is CASSLDRGRGEQFF. The CDR3 DNA reads as TGTGCCAGCAGCTTAGATCGGGGGCGCGGAGAGCAGTTCTTC.